This TCR beta chain is from a study of neoadjuvant anti-PD-1 for oral cavity cancer. Study context: Patients mostly received three to four biweekly nivolumab doses at 3 mg/kg before surgery. Patients without progression received a fourth nivolumab dose around day 43, then surgical resection on days 50-56. General study results and limits: After neoadjuvant nivolumab, PBMC T cell clonality was significantly higher in non-responders than responders.

As regards this clone: The antigen is unknown.

Most PBMC samples had about 520 ng input DNA in six replicates. The data were produced by immunoSEQ multiplex PCR, yet TCRdb's version contains in-frame clones alone and is incomplete. The sample contains about 14,000 clones, roughly two thirds of which appear only once. This sample's time point: after neoadjuvant nivolumab, at surgical resection. CDR3 length: 15 amino acids. The V segment lost 5 bases and the J segment 4 bases; nucleotides outside the gene matches: 6. Looked up from germline, CDR1 is MNHNS and CDR2 is SASEGT. The J gene is TRBJ1-5, the V gene TRBV6-1, with TRBD1 matching over 9 bases. The sequence derives from a person aged 40 to 85 with oral cavity squamous cell carcinoma. Sequencing used PBMCs, obtained after nivolumab (anti-PD-1) treatment. DNA for the CDR3: TGTGCCAGCAGTATAACCGGGACAGGGAATCAGCCCCAGCATTTT. Protein product: CASSITGTGNQPQHF.